These 6 T cell receptor beta chains originate from one sample sequenced in a study of T cell repertoires in cytomegalovirus infection. Each CDR3 protein gets one entry after TCRdb re-called the reads with MiXCR. Among 700,000 to 900,000 distinct CDR3 sequences listed, 25% to 30% were seen once. For these receptors, no antigen is known. Here the sequenced sample was cultured CD8+ T cells from PBMCs, taken from culture after CMV antigen stimulation. These receptors originate from a human donor in good health (CMV status not recorded). Some clones in this sample may be carry-over from other donors' samples.

This clonotype was counted only a few times. The chain links TRBV18 to TRBJ2-2, with D perhaps matching TRBD2 (5 bases). The V end was cut by 3 bases, the J end by 0 bases, with 17 bases between. Germline V gene lookup returns CDR1 KGHSH and CDR2 LQKENI. The CDR3 extends over 18 amino acids. CDR3 sequence (DNA): TGTGCCAGCTCACCCCCCGGAGGTACCTTAGCGAACACCGGGGAGCTGTTTTTT. Translation gives CASSPPGGTLANTGELFF.

This clonotype was counted ten times or more. The chain recombines TRBV12-3 or TRBV12-4 with TRBJ1-1; D gene unclear. This CDR3 is built from 17 residues. V was pared by 3 bases and J by 4 bases, with 21 bases between. Written as DNA, the CDR3 is TGTGCCAGCAGTTTTGAGGCAGAGCCGTACGTGGGCACTGAAGCTTTCTTT. Encoded protein: CASSFEAEPYVGTEAFF.

This clonotype has more than one count but fewer than ten. The chain couples TRBV2 to TRBJ1-5, with D unclear. Looked up from germline, CDR1 is SNHLY and CDR2 is FYNNEI. V was trimmed by 1 base and J by 6 bases, leaving 4 bases between them. The CDR3 is made up of 12 amino acids. In DNA, the CDR3 is TGTGCCAGCAGTGAAGTTGTTCAGCCCCAGCATTTT. Amino acid sequence: CASSEVVQPQHF.

This chain links TRBV12-3 or TRBV12-4 with TRBJ2-1; a weak D match, TRBD1 (6 bases). The CDR3 contains 16 residues. Between the trimmed V and J ends, which lost 1 base and 5 bases, there was a span of 15 bases. CDR3: CASSLVVGGVNNEQFF. The CDR3 nucleotides read TGTGCCAGCAGTTTAGTGGTAGGGGGTGTCAACAATGAGCAGTTCTTC.

This clonotype showed up just a few times. This chain joins TRBV27 and TRBJ2-5; D is undetermined. The V end was cut by 5 bases, the J end by 1 base, with 14 bases between. The CDR3 has 15 residues. Per germline, CDR1 MNHEY and CDR2 SMNVEV (reference sequence). CDR3 DNA sequence: TGTGCCAGCAGTCCCCAGACGCCAGTCCAAGAGACCCAGTACTTC. This codes for CASSPQTPVQETQYF.

The chain joins TRBV6-5 to TRBJ2-7; TRBD1 matches at 7 bases. The length of the CDR3 is 14 residues. The germline CDR1 and CDR2 sequences are MNHEY and SVGAGI. V shed 2 bases and J 3 bases; nucleotides not matched to a gene: 4. The CDR3 DNA is TGTGCCAGCAGTTACAGGGGGCGCCGCTACGAGCAGTACTTC. Translated: CASSYRGRRYEQYF.